The rows below give T cell receptor beta chains drawn from one sample of a study of cytomegalovirus exposure and HLA in healthy donors. Generated by immunoSEQ multiplex PCR, the TCRdb table keeps only in-frame clones and is missing some. This sample has around 130,000 clones; roughly three fifths occur once, and the top ten carry approximately 8%. Sequencing used PBMCs. The receptors shown here come from a woman in her forties in good health and CMV-seropositive. The CDR3 runs from the conserved cysteine through the conserved F or W. The order of the fields is clone size, D gene, V gene, J gene, CDR3 DNA, CDR3 protein. The D gene is left open where the match is weak. Clone size is stated in some rows and not others, as once, few, many or a class when expanded.

-,TRBD2,TRBV5-6,TRBJ2-7,TGTGCCAGCAGCTTAGGGACTAGCGGGAGGCCATTCTACGAGCAGTACTTC,CASSLGTSGRPFYEQYF
few,-,TRBV7-7,TRBJ2-5,TGTGCTAGCAGCAAGGAACTAGTGTCGGAGACCCAGTACTTC,CASSKELVSETQYF
-,-,TRBV7-9,TRBJ1-3,TGTGCCAGCAGCGTCGGAGGGGCGAGAAGAAACACCATATATTTT,CASSVGGARRNTIYF
-,-,TRBV2,TRBJ2-2,TGTGCCTGTCGCGACTCCTCGGGGACCGGGGAGCTGTTTTTT,CACRDSSGTGELFF
-,TRBD1,TRBV6-5,TRBJ1-4,TGTGCCAGCAGTTACCCGACAGGGGGTAATGAAAAACTGTTTTTT,CASSYPTGGNEKLFF
-,TRBD1,TRBV6-1,TRBJ1-2,TGTGCCAGCAGTACCGGACAGGGCCTCTATGGCTACACCTTC,CASSTGQGLYGYTF
once,-,TRBV6-6,TRBJ1-5,TGTGCCAGCAGCCCGAAGTTGGGGGCCACCAATCAGCCCCAGCATTTT,CASSPKLGATNQPQHF
-,-,TRBV5-6,TRBJ2-3,TGTGCCAGCAGCTTGACGGGAGCGGATACGCAGTATTTT,CASSLTGADTQYF
-,TRBD2,TRBV5-8,TRBJ2-7,TGTGCCAGCAGCTTGTCCCATCGGGGACTAGCGACCTACGAGCAGTACTTC,CASSLSHRGLATYEQYF
few,TRBD2,TRBV6-4,TRBJ2-1,TGTGCCAGCAGTAGGGACTACCAGAATGAGCAGTTCTTC,CASSRDYQNEQFF
-,-,TRBV7-9,TRBJ1-2,TGTGCCAGCAACCCAGGGTTCCCGGTTTTTGGCTACACCTTC,CASNPGFPVFGYTF
few,-,TRBV27,TRBJ1-1,TGTGCCAGCAGTTTAGACAGGTCTATTTTAGGCAGGACTGAAGCTTTCTTT,CASSLDRSILGRTEAFF
few,-,TRBV7-9,TRBJ1-1,TGTTCCAGCAGCCCGGGGGGGGAGTGGGCTTTCTTT,CSSSPGGEWAFF
-,-,TRBV6-6,TRBJ2-1,TGTGCCAGCAGGGGGTTAGGGGAGGCTGTTAATGAGCAGTTCTTC,CASRGLGEAVNEQFF
few,-,TRBV7-9,TRBJ1-6,TGTGCCAGCAGCCCCCTTCCGGATTCACCCCTCCACTTT,CASSPLPDSPLHF
once,TRBD2,TRBV2,TRBJ2-5,TGTGCCAGCAGGCGACTAGCGGGGGGGCAAGAGACCCAGTACTTC,CASRRLAGGQETQYF